The rows below give T cell receptor beta chains drawn from one sample of a study of blood T cells in healthy people across ages. Using its own MiXCR run on the 5' RACE reads, TCRdb lists one record per CDR3 protein. The sample yields around 780,000 distinct CDR3 sequences, just over 55% seen once. Material: blood. The receptors here all came from a man aged 35-49 years in good health. The CDR3 runs from the conserved cysteine through the conserved F or W. A D gene is named only where the DNA matches it firmly. Expanded clones are given a class, and other clones once, few, many or no size at all.

j_gene | v_gene | abundance | d_gene | CDR3aa | CDR3nt
TRBJ2-7 | TRBV5-1 | once | TRBD1 | CASTEQGGSYEQYF | TGCGCCAGCACCGAACAGGGGGGCTCCTACGAGCAGTACTTC
TRBJ2-5 | TRBV5-1 | few | NA | CASSVPGTETQYF | TGCGCCAGCAGCGTCCCAGGGACCGAGACCCAGTACTTC
TRBJ1-2 | TRBV12-3/TRBV12-4 | NA | NA | CANSSRGYYGYTF | TGTGCCAACAGTTCTCGGGGTTACTATGGCTACACCTTC
TRBJ2-3 | TRBV15 | NA | TRBD2 | CATSRDGSGSTDMQYF | TGTGCCACCAGCAGAGATGGGAGCGGGAGCACAGATATGCAGTATTTT
TRBJ2-7 | TRBV28 | few | TRBD2 | CASNFGYRGLAGGGLWEQYF | TGTGCCAGCAATTTTGGGTACAGGGGACTAGCGGGAGGTGGATTATGGGAGCAGTACTTC
TRBJ2-1 | TRBV5-1 | NA | TRBD2 | CASSTPGLAGVNEQFF | TGCGCCAGCAGCACCCCCGGTTTGGCGGGGGTCAATGAGCAGTTCTTC
TRBJ2-7 | TRBV20-1 | NA | NA | CSARGGFLNEQYF | TGCAGTGCTAGAGGTGGCTTTCTCAACGAGCAGTACTTC
TRBJ1-1 | TRBV12-3/TRBV12-4 | many | NA | CASSLRTEAFF | TGTGCCAGCAGTTTAAGGACTGAAGCTTTCTTT
TRBJ2-7 | TRBV4-3 | few | NA | CASSQEGSQAYEQYF | TGCGCCAGCAGCCAAGAGGGCTCTCAAGCCTACGAGCAGTACTTC
TRBJ1-5 | TRBV6-1 | few | TRBD1 | CASSPGQENQPQHF | TGTGCCAGCAGCCCCGGACAGGAAAATCAGCCCCAGCATTTT
TRBJ2-3 | TRBV9 | few | TRBD2 | CASSGTTSTDTQYF | TGTGCCAGCAGTGGGACTACTAGCACAGATACGCAGTATTTT
TRBJ1-5 | TRBV20-1 | NA | TRBD1 | CSARRQGIFNQPQHF | TGCAGTGCTAGGAGACAGGGGATCTTCAATCAGCCCCAGCATTTT
TRBJ1-1 | TRBV20-1 | NA | TRBD1 | CSARQGATEAFF | TGCAGTGCCAGACAGGGGGCCACTGAAGCTTTCTTT
TRBJ2-1 | TRBV27 | NA | NA | CASSSGNYNEQFF | TGTGCCAGCAGCAGTGGGAACTACAATGAGCAGTTCTTC
TRBJ2-1 | TRBV6-2/TRBV6-3 | NA | TRBD1 | CASRLTGKNEQFF | TGTGCCAGCAGACTGACAGGGAAGAATGAGCAGTTCTTC
TRBJ2-1 | TRBV7-2 | few | NA | CASSLGHGGVNEQFF | TGTGCCAGCAGCTTAGGACACGGAGGGGTCAATGAGCAGTTCTTC
TRBJ2-5 | TRBV10-3 | NA | NA | CAISESGGREQYF | TGTGCCATCAGTGAGTCTGGGGGCAGGGAGCAGTACTTC
TRBJ2-3 | TRBV5-1 | few | TRBD2 | CASSHSGGSTDTQYF | TGCGCCAGCAGCCATTCCGGGGGGAGCACAGATACGCAGTATTTT
TRBJ2-3 | TRBV7-3 | NA | TRBD1 | CASSLIQGATDTQYF | TGTGCCAGCAGCTTAATACAGGGGGCAACAGATACGCAGTATTTT
TRBJ2-7 | TRBV6-2/TRBV6-3 | NA | TRBD1 | CASSQPGQGWQQYF | TGTGCCAGCAGCCAACCGGGACAGGGGTGGCAGCAGTACTTC
TRBJ2-3 | TRBV28 | few | NA | CASSAVGGQYF | TGTGCCAGCAGTGCTGTCGGCGGGCAGTATTTT
TRBJ2-7 | TRBV7-3 | many | TRBD2 | CASSWTSGSEQYF | TGTGCCAGCAGCTGGACTAGCGGGAGCGAGCAGTACTTC
TRBJ2-4 | TRBV9 | NA | TRBD2 | CASSVEGSGGLAKNIQYF | TGTGCCAGCAGCGTAGAGGGTAGCGGGGGCCTAGCCAAAAACATTCAGTACTTC
TRBJ2-1 | TRBV25-1 | NA | TRBD1 | CASSGQGASVGGVEQFF | TGTGCCAGCAGTGGTCAGGGGGCCAGTGTGGGTGGGGTTGAGCAGTTCTTC
TRBJ2-1 | TRBV20-1 | few | NA | CSAQSNEQFF | TGCAGTGCCCAGAGTAATGAGCAGTTCTTC